This is a list of T cell receptor beta chains from one sample in a study of OX40 agonist ivuxolimab in advanced cancers. Method: immunoSEQ multiplex PCR; TCRdb's copy keeps in-frame clones and lacks some. The table includes about 90,000 clones, more than 80% detected once. Sequencing used CD4+ or CD8+ T cells sorted from blood, obtained in a trial of the OX40 agonist ivuxolimab. The receptors were sampled from an adult with an advanced solid tumor such as melanoma, head and neck, liver or kidney cancer. The CDR3 runs from the conserved cysteine through the conserved F or W. D genes are given only for firm matches. The size entry is marked missing in some rows and otherwise reads once, few, many or a size class.

>TRBD1|TRBV28|TRBJ2-2|.
CASSAYRGPNTGELFF
TGTGCCAGCAGTGCGTACAGGGGGCCCAACACCGGGGAGCTGTTTTTT
>.|TRBV7-9|TRBJ2-7|.
CASSLGAQGTYEQYF
TGTGCCAGCAGCTTAGGAGCACAGGGAACCTACGAGCAGTACTTC
>.|TRBV7-8|TRBJ1-5|few
CASSEDRLQPQHF
TGTGCCAGCAGCGAAGACAGGCTGCAGCCCCAGCATTTT
>.|TRBV4-1|TRBJ1-2|once
CASSREANYGYTF
TGCGCCAGCAGCCGAGAAGCTAACTATGGCTACACCTTC
>.|TRBV7-9|TRBJ2-5|.
CASSPPLDTQETQYF
TGTGCCAGCAGTCCTCCTTTGGACACCCAAGAGACCCAGTACTTC
>.|TRBV6-5|TRBJ2-7|.
CASSYSPSYEQYF
TGTGCCAGCAGTTACTCACCCTCCTACGAGCAGTACTTC
>.|TRBV7-9|TRBJ2-5|.
CASSGAIAGGETQYF
TGTGCCAGCAGTGGGGCCATCGCCGGAGGAGAGACCCAGTACTTC
>TRBD1|TRBV7-9|TRBJ2-4|few
CASSSRTGIDPLAKNIQYF
TGTGCCAGCAGCTCCCGGACAGGGATCGATCCACTAGCCAAAAACATTCAGTACTTC
>.|TRBV6-1|TRBJ1-3|.
CASSEIQVGNTIYF
TGTGCCAGCAGTGAAATACAGGTTGGAAACACCATATATTTT
>TRBD1|TRBV29-1|TRBJ1-1|.
CSADRGRATEAFF
TGCAGCGCGGACAGGGGGCGGGCCACTGAAGCTTTCTTT
>.|TRBV6-1|TRBJ2-3|once
CASSEAQGWGTDTQYF
TGTGCCAGCAGTGAAGCGCAGGGCTGGGGCACAGATACGCAGTATTTT
>.|TRBV10-3|TRBJ2-7|.
CAIAPGLSEQYF
TGTGCCATCGCGCCGGGTCTATCCGAGCAGTACTTC
>.|TRBV27|TRBJ1-2|.
CASSPRGASGYTF
TGTGCCAGCAGTCCTAGGGGGGCATCTGGCTACACCTTC
>.|TRBV11-2|TRBJ2-6|.
CASSSSGAYSGANVLTF
TGTGCCAGCAGCTCGTCTGGAGCTTACTCTGGGGCCAACGTCCTGACTTTC